This TCR beta chain came from a study of neoadjuvant anti-PD-1 for oral cavity cancer. Study-level points and caveats: PBMC Gini-index clonality exceeded responders' in non-responders post-nivolumab.

The table came from immunoSEQ multiplex PCR; TCRdb's copy has only in-frame clones and leaves some out. This sample has fewer than 20,000 clones, with around 72% found just once. As to this clone: Antigen unknown.

The sample here was PBMCs, taken before nivolumab (anti-PD-1) treatment. This sequence originates from a person aged 35 to 85 with oral cavity squamous cell carcinoma.

Written as DNA, the CDR3 is TGTGCCAGCAGTAGCGTAGACACAGATACGCAGTATTTT. Its translation: CASSSVDTDTQYF. The rearrangement uses TRBV5-8 and TRBJ2-3; TRBD2 might be the D (5 bases). Germline CDR1 SGHTS, CDR2 YDEGEE. Trimming took off 5 bases at V and 2 bases at J, with 9 bases between the two ends. The CDR3 runs 13 residues.